This TCR beta chain was retrieved from a study of cytomegalovirus exposure and HLA in healthy donors (dated 2017 in TCRdb). As for the study more broadly: In an earlier analysis of approximately 500 of the donors, about 260 Gb of sequence data and just under 120 million unique TCR beta sequences from about 179 million T cells were reported. In addition to the first cohort of 666 subjects, a separate validation cohort of about 120 different subjects was used. The study used immunosequencing to profile the T cell repertoires of 600 to 850 subjects and linked those repertoires to cytomegalovirus serostatus. On average, roughly 250,000 unique TCR beta nucleotide sequences were sequenced per donor among 300 to 500 genotyped donors of the cohort, with 15% to 20% of those sequences being non-productive. To study patterns of TCR occurrence, a later analysis re-analyzed previously published TCR beta repertoires from under 750 donors and added high-resolution HLA genotyping. Both class I and class II loci were covered by HLA typing, at four-digit resolution. The study aimed to test whether signatures of past pathogen exposure could be identified by cataloging public T cell receptors. Of the roughly 400 genotyped donors, 75% to 85% were placed in the genetic ancestry cluster associated with self-reported Caucasian donors. About 310 gigabases of sequencing data and tens of millions of unique TCR sequences were included in an early release covering about 600 HLA-typed donors. Rather than drawing on any new phenotypic data, the later analysis identified candidate immune exposures from TCR beta sequences and the way those sequences occurred across donors. An earlier analysis of approximately 580 of the donors used high-throughput TCR beta sequencing to judge whether each TCR beta V gene segment behaved as functional or pseudogenic. Because of strong linkage in the cohort, roughly five DR-DQ haplotypes were treated as single units for association and clustering. A later genetic analysis took genome-wide SNP genotypes for about 55% of the 666 donors and used that subset as a discovery cohort. The number of donors typed differed by locus, with 629-630 for A, B, C, DRB1 and DQB1, around 560 for DQA1, 600 to 610 for DPA1, and approximately 470 for DPB1. All discovery cohort repertoires had been generated using a single sequencing platform. Donor age, sex, ethnicity and CMV serostatus were compiled together with the repertoire data. High-throughput TCR immunosequencing, statistical association of individual TCRs with disease status, and machine learning were combined to predict cytomegalovirus infection status.

The cohort consisted of 670 or so healthy bone marrow donors. At the time of sampling, all cohort members were nominally healthy, though unrecorded immune exposures were likely present. The donor tested CMV seronegative and was one of the 352 seronegative cohort members. A peripheral blood sample was collected from each donor, and TCR beta sequencing was performed on peripheral blood mononuclear cells. Genomic DNA extraction from the blood cell samples was performed with the Qiagen DNeasy Blood Extraction Kit. Results the study describes overall, beyond this receptor: In an earlier analysis of more than 450 of the donors, most TCR beta V segments were observed in productive rearrangements about 87% or about 30% of the time, broadly matching IMGT annotations. The study gave a list of about 170 TCR beta chains associated with cytomegalovirus. Immune exposure information for the cohort was limited to CMV serostatus. A few of the identified cytomegalovirus-associated TCR beta chains were confirmed in vitro to be specific for cytomegalovirus antigens. A later analysis found that TCR association rates varied across HLA loci, with DRB1 alleles showing the most associated TCRs and HLA-C alleles the fewest. Because HLA typing was unavailable for some donors at each locus, only the typed subset was used in association tests. Some IMGT-functional V segments, including TRBV6-2 and TRBV6-3, could not be told apart with the 87-base-pair reads, so those segments were excluded. A further reported finding was that TCR beta sequences accurately predicted the HLA-A and HLA-B alleles for most subjects in the first cohort. According to a later analysis, most CMV-associated TCR beta chains appeared to be HLA-restricted, and the HLA associations seemed to be driven largely by CMV exposure. At a false discovery rate of 0.05, a later analysis linked roughly 17,000 TCR beta sequences to specific HLA alleles. The earlier analysis of 450 to 700 of the donors excluded fewer than 20 rarely observed V segments, including chromosome 9 orphons, because counts were too low. In a later genetic analysis, fewer N-insertions in productive TCRs were reported among donors in an Asian-associated ancestry cluster than the roughly 700-donor mean. A group of highly shared sequence variants was considered likely to be a technical artifact of the sequencing pipeline. A later analysis reported that several top co-occurrence clusters appeared linked to parvovirus B19, influenza, CMV and Epstein-Barr virus. In both the original and validation cohorts, the classifier was reported to diagnose cytomegalovirus status with high specificity and sensitivity. According to the authors, the approach could potentially be generalized to other disease states and immunological phenotypes. Presence/absence analyses assumed roughly uniform sequencing depth across donors, an assumption that may not hold. When HLA alleles, especially DR and DQ, strongly co-occurred, attributing TCR associations to individual alleles was difficult. Correlated functional status among segregating V segments might reflect linkage disequilibrium, but an unknown experimental factor could not be ruled out. Most TCR sequences were seen in very few donors, while some public TCRs were found in many individuals. This cohort had only TCR beta chains sequenced, and the lack of alpha or paired-chain data limited which features could be detected. V-gene and J-gene trimming of TCR beta chains was associated with a missense DCLRE1C variant in a later genetic analysis, and the association was replicated in an independent cohort. Compared with equally common non-associated chains, HLA-associated TCR beta chains in a later analysis were more clonally expanded and had lower generation probabilities.

The CDR3 runs 15 residues from the cysteine to the phenylalanine. Only the CDR3 DNA is retained, 45 bases long and in frame from the first base. V is cut back by 6 bases and J by 2 bases, with 8 bases in the junction unmatched. CDR1 and CDR2 are drawn from the germline V gene (reference sequence): MNHNY, SVGAGI. With respect to this clone: Its antigen is still unknown.

The library was generated by the immunoSEQ multiplex PCR assay. For the multiplex PCR, a mixture combining 60 forward primers for TCR Vbeta segments and 13 reverse primers for TCR Jbeta segments was used. The CDR3 region of rearranged TCR beta genes was amplified from genomic DNA with a multiplex PCR assay. Amplified TCR beta libraries were sequenced as 87-base-pair reads on the Illumina HiSeq System. Per the source publication's procedure: A later analysis tallied approximately 87 million unique TCR beta chains across the 650 to 750 repertoires, and approximately 9.9 million of those chains were shared by two or more donors. To remove PCR and sequencing errors, raw reads were error-corrected and collapsed into unique sequences using a nearest-neighbor algorithm that merged closely related sequences. Alignment of CDR3 sequences to IMGT reference sequences was used to assign V, D and J gene segments. For a sequence to be retained, a match of at least six nucleotides was required to both a V gene segment and a J gene segment. Rearrangements were called productive when the CDR3 lacked stop codons and stayed in frame with V and J; all others were non-productive. Following IMGT convention, CDR3 was defined as the stretch from the second conserved V-encoded cysteine to the conserved J-encoded phenylalanine. The earlier analysis of about 560 of the donors excluded any sequence lacking an unambiguous match to a single V gene segment. An earlier analysis of a few hundred of the donors called V segments functional above 56.7% productive rearrangements and segregating when the between-donor standard deviation exceeded 5%. To diagnose cytomegalovirus status from the catalog of TCR beta chain sequences, a statistical classification framework was built. In a later analysis, V and J genes were assigned by comparing TCR nucleotide sequences against IMGT/GENE-DB human TR gene sequences. A later analysis assigned CDR3 sequences and most-parsimonious VDJ recombination scenarios with the TCRdist pipeline. In a later analysis, every TCR beta chain was defined by the combination of its CDR3 amino acid sequence and its V-gene family, and reads without a unique V-gene family were dropped. As a way to deal with suspected cross-contamination and a sequencing artifact, a later analysis dropped hundreds of nucleotide sequences that were highly shared and had low generation probability. A later analysis calculated a clonal expansion index for each public chain from normalized within-repertoire ranks of inferred template counts. In a later analysis, generation probabilities were computed with a VDJ recombination model fitted to out-of-frame rearrangements, and the resulting probabilities were checked against IGoR. In a later analysis, TCR-TCR, TCR-HLA and TCR-CMV co-occurrence was scored with hypergeometric tests, and a repertoire-size bias correction was applied to TCR pairs. To estimate false discovery rates, a later analysis permuted the HLA or CMV assignments 20 times. A later analysis grouped co-occurring TCRs with DBSCAN, adding TCRdist sequence similarity when clustering within HLA-allele-positive subsets. For co-occurrence clustering, repertoires with fewer than 30,000 or more than 120,000 public chains were excluded, along with roughly 5 repertoires with anomalous nucleotide sharing. TCRdb holds this immuneACCESS table with in-frame rearrangements only. Some clones are missing; in checked studies, unresolved V genes explain under half, and the rest has no known cause. D and trimming were read from the DNA, whereas the V and J calls and clone size are those reported in that table. The sample table gives 130,000 to 150,000 clones. Together, the top ten hold 2% to 3% of the sample.

The sample was PBMCs. The chain employs TRBV6-6 and TRBJ2-5; 8 middle bases align to TRBD2. The source is a man aged 35 to 55 in good health and CMV-seronegative. The sequenced DNA: TGTGCCAGCAGAAGGGGTAGCGGGGTTCAAGAGACCCAGTACTTC. It codes for CASRRGSGVQETQYF.